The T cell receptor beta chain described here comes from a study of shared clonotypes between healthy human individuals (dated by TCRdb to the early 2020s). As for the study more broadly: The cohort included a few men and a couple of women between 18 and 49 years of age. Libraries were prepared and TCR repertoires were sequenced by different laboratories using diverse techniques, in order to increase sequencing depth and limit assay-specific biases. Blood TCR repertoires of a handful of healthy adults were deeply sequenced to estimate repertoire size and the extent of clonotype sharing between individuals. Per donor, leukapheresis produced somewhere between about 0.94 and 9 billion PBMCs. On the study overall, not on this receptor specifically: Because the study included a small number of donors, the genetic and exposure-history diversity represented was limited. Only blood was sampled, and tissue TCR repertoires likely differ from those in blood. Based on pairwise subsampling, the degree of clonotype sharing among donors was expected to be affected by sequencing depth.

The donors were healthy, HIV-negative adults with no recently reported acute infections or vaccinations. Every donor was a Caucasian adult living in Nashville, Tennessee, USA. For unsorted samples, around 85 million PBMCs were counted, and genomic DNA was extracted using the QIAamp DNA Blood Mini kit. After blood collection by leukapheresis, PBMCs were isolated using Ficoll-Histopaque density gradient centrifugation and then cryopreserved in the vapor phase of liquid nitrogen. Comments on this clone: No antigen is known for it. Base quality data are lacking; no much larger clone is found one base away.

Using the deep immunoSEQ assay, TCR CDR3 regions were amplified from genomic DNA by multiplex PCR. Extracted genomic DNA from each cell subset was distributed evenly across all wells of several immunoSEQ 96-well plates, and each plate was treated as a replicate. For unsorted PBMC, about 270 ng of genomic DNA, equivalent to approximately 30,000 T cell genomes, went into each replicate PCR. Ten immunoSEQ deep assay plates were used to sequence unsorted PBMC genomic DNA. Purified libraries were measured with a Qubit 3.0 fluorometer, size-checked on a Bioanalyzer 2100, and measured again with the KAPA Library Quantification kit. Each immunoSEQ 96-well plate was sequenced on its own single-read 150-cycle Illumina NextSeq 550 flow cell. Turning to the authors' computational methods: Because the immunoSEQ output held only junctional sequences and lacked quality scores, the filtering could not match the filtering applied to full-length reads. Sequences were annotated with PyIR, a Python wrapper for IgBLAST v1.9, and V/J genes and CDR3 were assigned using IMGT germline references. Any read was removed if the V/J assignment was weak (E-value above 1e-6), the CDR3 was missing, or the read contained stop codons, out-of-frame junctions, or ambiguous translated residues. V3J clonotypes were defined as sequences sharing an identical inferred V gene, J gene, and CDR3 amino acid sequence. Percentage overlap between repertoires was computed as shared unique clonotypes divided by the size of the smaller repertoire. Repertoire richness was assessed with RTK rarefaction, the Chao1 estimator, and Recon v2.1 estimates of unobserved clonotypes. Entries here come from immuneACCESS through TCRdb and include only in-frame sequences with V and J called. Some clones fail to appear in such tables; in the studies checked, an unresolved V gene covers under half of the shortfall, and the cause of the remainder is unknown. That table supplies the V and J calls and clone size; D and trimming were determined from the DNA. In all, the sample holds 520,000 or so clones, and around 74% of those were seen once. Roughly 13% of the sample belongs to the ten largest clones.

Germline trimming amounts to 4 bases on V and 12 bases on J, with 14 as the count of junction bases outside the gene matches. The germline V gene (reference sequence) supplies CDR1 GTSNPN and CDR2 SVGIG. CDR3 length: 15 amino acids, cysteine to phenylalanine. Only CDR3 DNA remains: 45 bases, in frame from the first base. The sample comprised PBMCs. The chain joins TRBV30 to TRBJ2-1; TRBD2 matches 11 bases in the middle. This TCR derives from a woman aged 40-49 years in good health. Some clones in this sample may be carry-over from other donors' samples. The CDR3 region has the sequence CAWNKGLADSGGQFF. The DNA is TGTGCCTGGAACAAGGGACTAGCGGACTCGGGGGGGCAGTTCTTC. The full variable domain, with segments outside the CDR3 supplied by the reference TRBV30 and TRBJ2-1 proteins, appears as SQTIHQWPATLVQPVGSPLSLECTVEGTSNPNLYWYRQAAGRGLQLLFYSVGIGQISSEVPQNLSASRPQDRQFILSSKKLLLSDSGFYLCAWNKGLADSGGQFFGPGTRLTVL.